The T cell receptor beta chain described here comes from a study of CD8 T cells in ankylosing spondylitis. Findings of the study overall: A motif in TCR beta, a set of about eight highly homologous variants, appeared characteristic of ankylosing spondylitis blood. Existing reports had already noted some motif variants in reactive arthritis synovial fluid and blood. Matched ankylosing spondylitis synovial fluid reportedly showed significant enrichment of disease-linked clones.

There are a few counts of this clonotype. Its target is unknown. TCRdb reprocessed the 5' RACE reads with MiXCR, giving one entry per CDR3 protein. The sample includes some 220,000 distinct CDR3 sequences, 5.5% to 7.5% of them seen just once. Germline values: CDR1 PRHDT, CDR2 FYEKMQ (reference sequence). Trimming took off 2 bases at V and 3 bases at J, with 11 bases between the two ends. CDR3 length: 15 amino acids. This clonotype was obtained from a male donor with ankylosing spondylitis. The chain uses TRBV13 and TRBJ2-1; a possible D gene is TRBD2 (6 bases). Sample: blood, either unsorted or a sorted T cell fraction (not recorded which). The DNA of the CDR3 is TGTGCCAGCAGCTTATGGGGGGACTTCTACAATGAGCAGTTCTTC. Translating gives CASSLWGDFYNEQFF.